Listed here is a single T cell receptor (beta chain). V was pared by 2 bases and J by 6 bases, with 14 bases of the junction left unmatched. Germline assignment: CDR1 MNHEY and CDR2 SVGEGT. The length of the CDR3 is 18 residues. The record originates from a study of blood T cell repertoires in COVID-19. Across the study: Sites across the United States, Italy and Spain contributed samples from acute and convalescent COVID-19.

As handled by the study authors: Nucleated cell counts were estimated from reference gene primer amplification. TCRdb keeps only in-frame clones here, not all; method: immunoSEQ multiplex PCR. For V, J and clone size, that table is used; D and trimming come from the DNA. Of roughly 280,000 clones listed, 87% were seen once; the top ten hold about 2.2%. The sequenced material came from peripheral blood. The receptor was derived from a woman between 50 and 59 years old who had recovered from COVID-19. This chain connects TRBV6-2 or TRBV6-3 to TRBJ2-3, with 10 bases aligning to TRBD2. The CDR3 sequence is CASSYRGSLAGVVDTQYF. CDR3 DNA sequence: TGTGCCAGCAGTTACAGAGGATCTCTAGCGGGGGTGGTGGATACGCAGTATTTT.